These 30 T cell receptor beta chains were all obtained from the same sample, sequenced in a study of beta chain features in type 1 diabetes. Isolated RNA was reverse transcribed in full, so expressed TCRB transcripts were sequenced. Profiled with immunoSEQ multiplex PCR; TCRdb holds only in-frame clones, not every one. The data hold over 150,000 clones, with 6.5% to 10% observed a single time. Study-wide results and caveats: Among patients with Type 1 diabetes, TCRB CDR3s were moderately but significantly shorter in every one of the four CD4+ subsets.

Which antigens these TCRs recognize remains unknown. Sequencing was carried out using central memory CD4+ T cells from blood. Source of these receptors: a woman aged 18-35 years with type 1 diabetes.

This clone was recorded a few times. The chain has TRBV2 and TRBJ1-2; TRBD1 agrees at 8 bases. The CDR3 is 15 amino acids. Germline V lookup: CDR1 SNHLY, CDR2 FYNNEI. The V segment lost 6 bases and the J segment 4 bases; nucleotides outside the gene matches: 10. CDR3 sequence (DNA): TGTGCCAGCAGCCCCGGGACAGGCCCGGGCTATGGCTACACCTTC. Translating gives CASSPGTGPGYGYTF.

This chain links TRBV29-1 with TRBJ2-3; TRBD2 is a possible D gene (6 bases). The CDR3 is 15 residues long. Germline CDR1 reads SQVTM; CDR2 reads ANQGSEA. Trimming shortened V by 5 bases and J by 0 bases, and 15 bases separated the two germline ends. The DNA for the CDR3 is TGCAGCGTTAGTGGGGGAGGAGGCAGCACAGATACGCAGTATTTT. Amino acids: CSVSGGGGSTDTQYF.

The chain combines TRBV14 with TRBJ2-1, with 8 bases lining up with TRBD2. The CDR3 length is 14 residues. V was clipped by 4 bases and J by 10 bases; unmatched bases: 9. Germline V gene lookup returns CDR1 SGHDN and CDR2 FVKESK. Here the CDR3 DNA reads TGTGCCAGCAGCCCAATTAGCGGGGTTTTAGAGCAGTTCTTC. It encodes CASSPISGVLEQFF.

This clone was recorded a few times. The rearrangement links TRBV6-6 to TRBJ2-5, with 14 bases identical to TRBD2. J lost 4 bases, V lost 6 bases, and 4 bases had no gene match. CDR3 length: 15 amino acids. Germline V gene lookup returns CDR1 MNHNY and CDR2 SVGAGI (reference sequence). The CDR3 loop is CASRGGLAGAETQYF. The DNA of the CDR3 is TGTGCCAGCAGGGGGGGACTAGCGGGGGCAGAGACCCAGTACTTC.

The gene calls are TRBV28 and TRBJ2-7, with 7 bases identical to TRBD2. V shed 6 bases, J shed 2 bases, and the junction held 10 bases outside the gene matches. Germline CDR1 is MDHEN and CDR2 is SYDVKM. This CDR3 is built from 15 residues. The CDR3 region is CASRRTAGDAYEQYF. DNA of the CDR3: TGTGCCAGCAGGCGGACCGCGGGAGACGCCTACGAGCAGTACTTC.

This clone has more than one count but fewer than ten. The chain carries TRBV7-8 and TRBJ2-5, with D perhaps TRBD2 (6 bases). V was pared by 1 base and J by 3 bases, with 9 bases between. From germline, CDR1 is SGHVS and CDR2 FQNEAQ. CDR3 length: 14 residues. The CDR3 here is CASSLGGNKETQYF. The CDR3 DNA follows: TGTGCCAGCAGCTTAGGCGGGAACAAAGAGACCCAGTACTTC.

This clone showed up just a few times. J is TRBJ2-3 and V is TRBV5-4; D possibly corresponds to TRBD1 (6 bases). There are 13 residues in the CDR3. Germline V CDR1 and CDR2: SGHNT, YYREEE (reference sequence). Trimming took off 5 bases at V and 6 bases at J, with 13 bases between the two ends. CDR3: CASRDRRSDTQYF. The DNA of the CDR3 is TGTGCCAGCAGGGACAGACGTTCCGATACGCAGTATTTT.

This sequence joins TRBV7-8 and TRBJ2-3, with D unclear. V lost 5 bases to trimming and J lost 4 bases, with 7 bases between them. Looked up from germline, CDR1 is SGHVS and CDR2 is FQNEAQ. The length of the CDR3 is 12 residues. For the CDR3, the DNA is TGTGCCAGCAGCCGTATAGCAGATACGCAGTATTTT. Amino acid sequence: CASSRIADTQYF.

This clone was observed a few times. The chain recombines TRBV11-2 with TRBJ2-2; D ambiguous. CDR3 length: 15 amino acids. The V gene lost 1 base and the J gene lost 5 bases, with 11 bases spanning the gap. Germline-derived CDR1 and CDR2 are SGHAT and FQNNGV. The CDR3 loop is CASSLVARSTGELFF. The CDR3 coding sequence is TGTGCCAGCAGCTTAGTTGCCAGGTCTACCGGGGAGCTGTTTTTT. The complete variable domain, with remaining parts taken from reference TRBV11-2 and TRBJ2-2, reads EAGVAQSPRYKIIEKRQSVAFWCNPISGHATLYWYQQILGQGPKLLIQFQNNGVVDDSQLPKDRFSAERLKGVDSTLKIQPAKLEDSAVYLCASSLVARSTGELFFGEGSRLTVL.

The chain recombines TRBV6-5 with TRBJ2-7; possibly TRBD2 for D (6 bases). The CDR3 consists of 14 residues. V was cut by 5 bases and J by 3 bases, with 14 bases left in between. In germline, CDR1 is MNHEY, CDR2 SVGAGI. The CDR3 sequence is CASSDALGGYEQYF. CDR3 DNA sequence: TGTGCCAGCAGTGACGCCCTCGGGGGCTACGAGCAGTACTTC.

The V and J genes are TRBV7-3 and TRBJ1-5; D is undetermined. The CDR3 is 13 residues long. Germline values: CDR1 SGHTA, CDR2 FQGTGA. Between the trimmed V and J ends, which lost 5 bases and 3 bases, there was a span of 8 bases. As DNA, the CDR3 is TGTGCCAGCAGCCCAGATCACAATCAGCCCCAGCATTTT. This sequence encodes CASSPDHNQPQHF.

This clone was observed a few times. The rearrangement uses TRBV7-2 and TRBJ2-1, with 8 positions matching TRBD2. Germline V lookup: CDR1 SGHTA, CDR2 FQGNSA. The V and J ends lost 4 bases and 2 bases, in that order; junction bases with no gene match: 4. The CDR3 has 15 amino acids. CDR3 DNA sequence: TGTGCCAGCAGCTCGGGGGGGGCACCCTACAATGAGCAGTTCTTC. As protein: CASSSGGAPYNEQFF. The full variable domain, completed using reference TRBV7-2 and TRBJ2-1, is GAGVSQSPSNKVTEKGKDVELRCDPISGHTALYWYRQSLGQGLEFLIYFQGNSAPDKSGLPSDRFSAERTGGSVSTLTIQRTQQEDSAVYLCASSSGGAPYNEQFFGPGTRLTVL.

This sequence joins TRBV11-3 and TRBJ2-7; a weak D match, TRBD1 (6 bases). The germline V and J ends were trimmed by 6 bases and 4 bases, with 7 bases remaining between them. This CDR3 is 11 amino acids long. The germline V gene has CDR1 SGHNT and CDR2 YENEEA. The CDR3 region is CASRRGYEQYF. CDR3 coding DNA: TGTGCCAGCAGAAGGGGGTACGAGCAGTACTTC.

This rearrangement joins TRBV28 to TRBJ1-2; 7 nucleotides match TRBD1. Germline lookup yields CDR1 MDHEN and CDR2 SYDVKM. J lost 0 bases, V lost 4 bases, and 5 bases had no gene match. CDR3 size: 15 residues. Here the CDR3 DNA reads TGTGCCAGCAGTTCGGGAGGGACAGCTAACTATGGCTACACCTTC. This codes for CASSSGGTANYGYTF.

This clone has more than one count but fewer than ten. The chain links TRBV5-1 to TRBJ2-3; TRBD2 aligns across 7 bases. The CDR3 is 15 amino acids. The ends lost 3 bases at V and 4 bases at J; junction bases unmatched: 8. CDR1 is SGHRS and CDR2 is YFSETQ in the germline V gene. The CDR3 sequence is CASSSGGRSPDTQYF. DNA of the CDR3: TGCGCCAGCAGCTCCGGCGGGAGATCCCCAGATACGCAGTATTTT.

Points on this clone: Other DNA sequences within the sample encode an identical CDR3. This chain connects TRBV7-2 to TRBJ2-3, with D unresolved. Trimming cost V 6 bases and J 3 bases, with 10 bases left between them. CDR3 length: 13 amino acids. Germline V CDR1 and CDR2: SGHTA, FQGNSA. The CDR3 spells CASSGGLTDTQYF. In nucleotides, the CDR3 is TGTGCCAGCAGTGGTGGGCTAACAGATACGCAGTATTTT.

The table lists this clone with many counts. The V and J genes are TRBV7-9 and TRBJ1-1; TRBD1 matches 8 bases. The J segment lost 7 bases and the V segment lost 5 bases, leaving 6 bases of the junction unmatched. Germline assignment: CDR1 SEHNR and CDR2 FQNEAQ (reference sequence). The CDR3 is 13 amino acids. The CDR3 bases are TGTGCCAGCAGCCGCGGGACAGGCATTGAAGCTTTCTTT. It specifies CASSRGTGIEAFF.

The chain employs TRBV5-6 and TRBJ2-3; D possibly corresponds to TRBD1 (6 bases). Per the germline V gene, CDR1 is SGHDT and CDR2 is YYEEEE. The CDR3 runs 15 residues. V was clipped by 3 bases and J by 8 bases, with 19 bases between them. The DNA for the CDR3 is TGTGCCAGCAGCTCCCCGGAGACAGGTCATGTTACGCAGTATTTT. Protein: CASSSPETGHVTQYF.

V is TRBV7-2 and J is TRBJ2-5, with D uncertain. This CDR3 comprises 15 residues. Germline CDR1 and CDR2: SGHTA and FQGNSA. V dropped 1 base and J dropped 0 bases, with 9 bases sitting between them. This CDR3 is CASSLGRLNQETQYF. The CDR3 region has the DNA TGTGCCAGCAGCTTAGGCAGACTCAACCAAGAGACCCAGTACTTC.

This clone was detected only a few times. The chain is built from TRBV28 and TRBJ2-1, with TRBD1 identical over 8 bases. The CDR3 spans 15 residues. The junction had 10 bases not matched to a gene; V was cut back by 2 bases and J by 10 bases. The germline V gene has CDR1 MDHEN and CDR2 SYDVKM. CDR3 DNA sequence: TGTGCCAGCAGTTTAATCACGACAGGGGACGGGGAGCAGTTCTTC. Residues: CASSLITTGDGEQFF.

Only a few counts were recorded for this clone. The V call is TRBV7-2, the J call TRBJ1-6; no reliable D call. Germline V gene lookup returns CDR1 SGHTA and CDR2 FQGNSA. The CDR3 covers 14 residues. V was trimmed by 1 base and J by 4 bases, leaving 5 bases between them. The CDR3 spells CASSLVAYNSPLHF. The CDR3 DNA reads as TGTGCCAGCAGCTTAGTTGCGTATAATTCACCCCTCCACTTT.

The CDR3 nucleotides are TGCGCCAGCAGATTACAGGCATCTGGGGCCAACGTCCTGACTTTC. Translating gives CASRLQASGANVLTF. This chain links TRBV5-1 with TRBJ2-6, with TRBD1 as a possible D gene (5 bases). Trimming cost V 5 bases and J 1 base, with 10 bases left between them. Germline CDR1 and CDR2: SGHRS and YFSETQ. CDR3 length: 15 amino acids.

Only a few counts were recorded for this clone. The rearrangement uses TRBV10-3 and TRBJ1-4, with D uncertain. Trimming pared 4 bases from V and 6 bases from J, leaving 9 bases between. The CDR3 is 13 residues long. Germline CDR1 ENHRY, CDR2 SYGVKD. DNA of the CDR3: TGTGCCATCAGTGCGACTGCGGATGAAAAACTGTTTTTT. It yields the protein CAISATADEKLFF.

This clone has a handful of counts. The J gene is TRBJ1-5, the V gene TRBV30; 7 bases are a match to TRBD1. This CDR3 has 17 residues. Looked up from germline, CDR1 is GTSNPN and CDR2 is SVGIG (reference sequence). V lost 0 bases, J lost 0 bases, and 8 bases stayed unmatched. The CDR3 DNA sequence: TGTGCCTGGAGTGTAGGGGGCATCACAAATAGCAATCAGCCCCAGCATTTT. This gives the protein CAWSVGGITNSNQPQHF.

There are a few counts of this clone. CDR3 nucleotide sequence: TGTGCCAGCAGCTTAGCACTAGCGGGAAACGAGCAGTTCTTC. Its translation: CASSLALAGNEQFF. This chain connects TRBV7-2 to TRBJ2-1; 10 bases agree with TRBD2. CDR1 is SGHTA, CDR2 FQGNSA, per germline. This CDR3 has 14 residues. Unmatched junction bases numbered 3, after V lost 0 bases and J lost 10 bases.

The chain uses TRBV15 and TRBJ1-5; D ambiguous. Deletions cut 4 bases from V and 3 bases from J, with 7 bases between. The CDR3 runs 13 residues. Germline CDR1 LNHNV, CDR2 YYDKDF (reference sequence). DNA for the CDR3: TGTGCCACCAGCACAGGTTTCAATCAGCCCCAGCATTTT. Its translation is CATSTGFNQPQHF.

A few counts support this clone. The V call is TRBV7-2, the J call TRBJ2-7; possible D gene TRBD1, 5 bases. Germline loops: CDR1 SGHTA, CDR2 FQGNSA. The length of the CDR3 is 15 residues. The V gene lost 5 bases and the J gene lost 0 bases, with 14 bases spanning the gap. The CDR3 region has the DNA TGTGCCAGCAGCCTAGGTTCAGGGTTCTCCTACGAGCAGTACTTC. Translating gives CASSLGSGFSYEQYF.

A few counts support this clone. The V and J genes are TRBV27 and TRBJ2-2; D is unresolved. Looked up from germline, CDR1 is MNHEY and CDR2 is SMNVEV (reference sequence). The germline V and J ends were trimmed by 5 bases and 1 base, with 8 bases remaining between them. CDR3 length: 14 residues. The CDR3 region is CASSPPGNTGELFF. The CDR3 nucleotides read TGTGCCAGCAGTCCACCGGGGAACACCGGGGAGCTGTTTTTT.

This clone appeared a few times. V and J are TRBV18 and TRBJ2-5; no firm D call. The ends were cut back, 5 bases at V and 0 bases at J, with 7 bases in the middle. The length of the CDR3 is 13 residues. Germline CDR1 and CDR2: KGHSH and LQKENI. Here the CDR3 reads CASSMRYQETQYF. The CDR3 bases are TGTGCCAGCTCAATGAGGTACCAAGAGACCCAGTACTTC.

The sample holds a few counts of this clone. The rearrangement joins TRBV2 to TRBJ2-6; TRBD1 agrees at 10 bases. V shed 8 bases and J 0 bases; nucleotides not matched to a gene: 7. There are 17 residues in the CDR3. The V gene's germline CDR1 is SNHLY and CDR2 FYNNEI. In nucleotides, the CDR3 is TGTGCCAGCTCCCCCGGGACAGGGGTCTCTGGGGCCAACGTCCTGACTTTC. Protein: CASSPGTGVSGANVLTF.